This is a list of T cell receptor beta chains from one sample in a study of beta chain features in type 1 diabetes. Here immunoSEQ multiplex PCR was the method, and the copy in TCRdb shows in-frame clones only, minus some. The table lists a few hundred thousand clones, 25% to 35% of them singletons. Sequenced: naive CD4+ T cells from blood. All receptors come from a man aged 18 to 35 in good health. Both conserved end residues are part of each CDR3. D genes are given only for firm matches. The size field is filled for only some rows; it gives once, few, many or a size class.

>TRBD1|TRBJ2-1|TRBV6-6|-
TGTGCCAGCAGTTACTCGACAGGGAGCGATGAGCAGTTCTTC
CASSYSTGSDEQFF
>-|TRBJ2-3|TRBV27|-
TGTGCCAGCAGCATATTCAACAGGGTAGCGGCGACAGATACGCAGTATTTT
CASSIFNRVAATDTQYF
>-|TRBJ2-1|TRBV7-9|few
TGTGCCAGCAGCTTACTCGAGTCCTACAATGAGCAGTTCTTC
CASSLLESYNEQFF
>-|TRBJ2-1|TRBV6-6|few
TGTGCCAGCAGTACAGATTCCTCCTACAATGAGCAGTTCTTC
CASSTDSSYNEQFF
>-|TRBJ2-5|TRBV13|-
TGTGCCAGCAGCTTGCACACCCTTTCGAGAGAGACCCAGTACTTC
CASSLHTLSRETQYF
>-|TRBJ2-7|TRBV28|few
TGTGCCAGCAGTCCGGAGACAGGCTACAGCTACGAGCAGTACTTC
CASSPETGYSYEQYF
>-|TRBJ2-7|TRBV7-9|few
TGTGCCAGCAGCTCCGGGACATCCTACGAGCAGTACTTC
CASSSGTSYEQYF
>TRBD2|TRBJ2-7|TRBV25-1|few
TGTGCCAGCAGTCCGGGACTAGCGGGTGAGGAGCAGTACTTC
CASSPGLAGEEQYF
>TRBD1|TRBJ2-7|TRBV10-3|-
TGTGCCATCAGTGAGACAGGGGGTTACGAGCAGTACTTC
CAISETGGYEQYF
>TRBD1|TRBJ1-1|TRBV6-5|-
TGTGCCAGCAGCAGGGGGGTTACTGAAGCTTTCTTT
CASSRGVTEAFF
>-|TRBJ2-7|TRBV20-1|few
TGCAGTGCTAGAGATATCCCCGAGCAGTACTTC
CSARDIPEQYF
>-|TRBJ1-5|TRBV9|once
TGTGCCAGCAGCGTAGGCCTAAGCAATCAGCCCCAGCATTTT
CASSVGLSNQPQHF
>TRBD2|TRBJ2-1|TRBV15|-
TGTGCCACCAGCAGAGACGTCGTCGGAGGAACTAGCGGGAAGATCTTC
CATSRDVVGGTSGKIF
>TRBD2|TRBJ2-1|TRBV7-9|-
TGTGCCAGCAGCTTAAGCGGGAGGGCCCTCAATGAGCAGTTCTTC
CASSLSGRALNEQFF
>-|TRBJ2-7|TRBV4-1|-
TGCGCCAGCAGCCAATTTACAGGGTACGAGCAGTACTTC
CASSQFTGYEQYF
>-|TRBJ2-7|TRBV5-1|-
TGCGCCAGCAGCTCCCGGGACTCGTCCTACGAGCAGTACTTC
CASSSRDSSYEQYF
>-|TRBJ2-1|TRBV28|-
TGTGCCAGCAGTTTACGGGTTCCTGAGCAGTTCTTC
CASSLRVPEQFF
>TRBD2|TRBJ2-1|TRBV4-1|-
TGCGCCAGCAGCACAACCGGGACTAGCGGATACAATGAGCAGTTCTTC
CASSTTGTSGYNEQFF
>-|TRBJ2-7|TRBV7-2|-
TGTGCCAGCAGCAAAGGCGGGCGGTACGAGCAGTACTTC
CASSKGGRYEQYF
>TRBD2|TRBJ2-5|TRBV9|-
TGTGCCAGCAGCGGACATAGCGGGAGGTATCAAGAGACCCAGTACTTC
CASSGHSGRYQETQYF
>TRBD2|TRBJ2-7|TRBV10-3|-
TGTGCCATCAGTGCAGCGGGGGTGCCCGAGCAGTACTTC
CAISAAGVPEQYF
>-|TRBJ2-1|TRBV5-4|few
TGTGCCAGCAGCCTGCTACGGACTCAAGGTTACAATGAGCAGTTCTTC
CASSLLRTQGYNEQFF
>-|TRBJ2-7|TRBV30|-
TGTGCCTGGACATCCGGGACCCGGGAAACCTACGAGCAGTACTTC
CAWTSGTRETYEQYF
>-|TRBJ2-3|TRBV4-3|-
TGCGCCAGCAGCCCCCAAGGGGAAACTAGCACAGATACGCAGTATTTT
CASSPQGETSTDTQYF
>TRBD2|TRBJ2-7|TRBV29-1|-
TGCAGCGGGGGGACTAGCGACGGGACCTACGAGCAGTACTTC
CSGGTSDGTYEQYF
>-|TRBJ1-2|TRBV7-9|-
TGTGCCAGCAGCCTTGACGGGTCCTATGGCTACACCTTC
CASSLDGSYGYTF
>-|TRBJ2-1|TRBV5-1|few
TGCGCCAGCAGCCTCATGGAGGGTTCCTACAATGAGCAGTTCTTC
CASSLMEGSYNEQFF
>-|TRBJ1-5|TRBV10-3|-
TGTGCCATCAGTGAATCAGGGTTGAGCAATCAGCCCCAGCATTTT
CAISESGLSNQPQHF
>-|TRBJ2-7|TRBV29-1|once
TGCAGCGTTGGGCTAGCTAGCGACGAGCAGTACTTC
CSVGLASDEQYF
>-|TRBJ2-3|TRBV4-3|few
TGCGCCAGCAGCCAAACCGGGACGGGTAGCACAGATACGCAGTATTTT
CASSQTGTGSTDTQYF
>TRBD1|TRBJ2-7|TRBV29-1|few
TGCAGCGTCCTACAGGGACAGGGGTCAGACGAGCAGTACTTC
CSVLQGQGSDEQYF
>-|TRBJ2-1|TRBV20-1|-
TGCAGTGCCCTTAGCTACAATGAGCAGTTCTTC
CSALSYNEQFF
>-|TRBJ2-2|TRBV30|few
TGTGCCTGGAGTTCGGGAGTTTACACCGGGGAGCTGTTTTTT
CAWSSGVYTGELFF
>TRBD2|TRBJ2-5|TRBV29-1|-
TGCAGCGTTGCCCAGCCGTTAGCGGGAGCCCAGTACTTC
CSVAQPLAGAQYF
>-|TRBJ1-2|TRBV30|few
TGTGCCTGGAGTGTAGGGGTGGCCTATGGCTACACCTTC
CAWSVGVAYGYTF
>TRBD1|TRBJ2-5|TRBV15|-
TGTGCCACCAGCAGCGCCGGGACAGGGGTTAGGGAGACCCAGTACTTC
CATSSAGTGVRETQYF
>-|TRBJ2-7|TRBV4-3|-
TGCGCCAGCAGCCAAGACAGGGCCTCCTACGAGCAGTACTTC
CASSQDRASYEQYF
>TRBD2|TRBJ2-2|TRBV5-1|few
TGCGCCAGCAGCTTGTCAAGCGGGATTCAAACCGGGGAGCTGTTTTTT
CASSLSSGIQTGELFF
>-|TRBJ2-7|TRBV5-1|-
TGCGCCAGCAGCTTGGGGCAGATACAGTACGAGCAGTACTTC
CASSLGQIQYEQYF
>-|TRBJ2-3|TRBV7-3|-
TGTGCCAGCAGCCAGATCGGGGGTTCTAGCACAGATACGCAGTATTTT
CASSQIGGSSTDTQYF
>-|TRBJ2-3|TRBV5-6|-
TGTGCCAGCAGCTCGACATTCGGAGATACGCAGTATTTT
CASSSTFGDTQYF
>TRBD2|TRBJ2-7|TRBV28|-
TGTGCCAGCAGTTTATTAGCGGGGTCCTACGAGCAGTACTTC
CASSLLAGSYEQYF
>-|TRBJ2-5|TRBV18|few
TGTGCCAGCTCAGTGGGAGAGACCCAGTACTTC
CASSVGETQYF
>TRBD1|TRBJ2-7|TRBV7-2|-
TGTGCCAGCAGCTTAGAGACAGGGGGATCCTACGAGCAGTACTTC
CASSLETGGSYEQYF
>TRBD2|TRBJ2-3|TRBV20-1|-
TGCAGTGCTAGTTTAACTAGCGGGCCGTATTTT
CSASLTSGPYF
>-|TRBJ2-2|TRBV7-2|-
TGTGCCAGCAGCTTAGCGCAGGGCGGGGAGCTGTTTTTT
CASSLAQGGELFF
>-|TRBJ1-5|TRBV7-9|-
TGTGCCAGCAGCAATGCCAACGCCGGTCAGCCCCAGCATTTT
CASSNANAGQPQHF
>-|TRBJ1-2|TRBV4-3|-
TGCGCCAGCAGCCAAGTGCAGGGAAGCTATAGCTACACCTTC
CASSQVQGSYSYTF
>-|TRBJ2-1|TRBV7-9|-
TGTGCCAGCAGCTCCGGGGCACCCGGGCACAATGAGCAGTTCTTC
CASSSGAPGHNEQFF
>-|TRBJ2-7|TRBV29-1|few
TGCAGCGTTGGGGATGGGGGTCACGAGCAGTACTTC
CSVGDGGHEQYF
>-|TRBJ2-7|TRBV28|-
TGTGCCAGCAGCTTAGGAGGATTTGAGCAGTACTTC
CASSLGGFEQYF
>-|TRBJ1-1|TRBV9|-
TGTGCCTTTAGCTCCCATACCGAGAGCACTGAAGCTTTCTTT
CAFSSHTESTEAFF
>-|TRBJ2-7|TRBV30|-
TGTGCCTGGAGCCCTTTTTCGGCAGGAGAGCAGTACTTC
CAWSPFSAGEQYF